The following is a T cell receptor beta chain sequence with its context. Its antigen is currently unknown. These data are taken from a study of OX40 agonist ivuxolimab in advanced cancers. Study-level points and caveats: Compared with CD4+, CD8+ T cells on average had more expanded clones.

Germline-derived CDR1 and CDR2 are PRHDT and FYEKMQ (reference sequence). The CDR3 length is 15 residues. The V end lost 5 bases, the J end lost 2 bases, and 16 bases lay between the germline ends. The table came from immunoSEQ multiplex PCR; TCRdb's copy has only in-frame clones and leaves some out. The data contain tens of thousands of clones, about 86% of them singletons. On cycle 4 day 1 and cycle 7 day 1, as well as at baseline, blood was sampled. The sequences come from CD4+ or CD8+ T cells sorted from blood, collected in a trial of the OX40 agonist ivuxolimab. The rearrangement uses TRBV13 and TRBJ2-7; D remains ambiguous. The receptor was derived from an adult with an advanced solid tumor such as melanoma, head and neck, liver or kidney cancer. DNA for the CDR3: TGTGCCAGCAGCCTCAGTATAGACTTACCCTACGAGCAGTACTTC. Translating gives CASSLSIDLPYEQYF.